This T cell receptor beta chain appears in the sequencing data of a study of blood T cell repertoires in COVID-19. At the level of the study: Spain, Italy and the United States supplied samples that represented acute and convalescent COVID-19. T cells, B-cell-depleted T cells, or PBMCs provided the cDNA or gDNA that served as material.

Germline lookup yields CDR1 LGHDT and CDR2 YNNKEL (reference sequence). This CDR3 comprises 12 residues. V lost 5 bases, J lost 7 bases, and 9 bases lay in between. As processed by the authors: Quantification of nucleated cells was approximated via reference gene primer amplification. The protocol was immunoSEQ multiplex PCR, while the TCRdb copy is restricted to in-frame clones and leaves out a portion. The DNA gave D and trimming, while V, J and clone size come from that table. The sample consists of about 200,000 clones, 80% to 90% of them appearing once. The sequencing sample was made of peripheral blood. The gene calls are TRBV3-1 (or the pseudogene TRBV3-2) and TRBJ1-3; a possible D gene is TRBD1 (5 bases). This receptor was identified in a human donor in a cohort sampled during active COVID-19. DNA for the CDR3: TGTGCCAGCAGCTCAGGGAGGAACACCATATATTTT. This codes for CASSSGRNTIYF.